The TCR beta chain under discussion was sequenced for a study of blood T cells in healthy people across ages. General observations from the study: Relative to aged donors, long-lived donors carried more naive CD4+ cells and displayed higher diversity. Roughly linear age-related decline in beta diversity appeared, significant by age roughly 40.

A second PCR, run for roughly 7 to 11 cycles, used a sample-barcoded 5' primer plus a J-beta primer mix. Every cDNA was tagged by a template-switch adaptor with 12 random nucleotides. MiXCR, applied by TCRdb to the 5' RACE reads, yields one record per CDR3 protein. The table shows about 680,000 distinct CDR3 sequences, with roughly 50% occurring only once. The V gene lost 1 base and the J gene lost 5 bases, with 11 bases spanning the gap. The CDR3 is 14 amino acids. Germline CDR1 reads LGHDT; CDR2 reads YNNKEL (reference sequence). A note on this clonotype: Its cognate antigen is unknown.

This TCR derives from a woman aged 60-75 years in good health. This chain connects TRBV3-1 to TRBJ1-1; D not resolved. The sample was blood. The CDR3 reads CASSQAAGGTEAFF. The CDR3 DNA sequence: TGTGCCAGCAGCCAAGCTGCGGGCGGGACTGAAGCTTTCTTT.